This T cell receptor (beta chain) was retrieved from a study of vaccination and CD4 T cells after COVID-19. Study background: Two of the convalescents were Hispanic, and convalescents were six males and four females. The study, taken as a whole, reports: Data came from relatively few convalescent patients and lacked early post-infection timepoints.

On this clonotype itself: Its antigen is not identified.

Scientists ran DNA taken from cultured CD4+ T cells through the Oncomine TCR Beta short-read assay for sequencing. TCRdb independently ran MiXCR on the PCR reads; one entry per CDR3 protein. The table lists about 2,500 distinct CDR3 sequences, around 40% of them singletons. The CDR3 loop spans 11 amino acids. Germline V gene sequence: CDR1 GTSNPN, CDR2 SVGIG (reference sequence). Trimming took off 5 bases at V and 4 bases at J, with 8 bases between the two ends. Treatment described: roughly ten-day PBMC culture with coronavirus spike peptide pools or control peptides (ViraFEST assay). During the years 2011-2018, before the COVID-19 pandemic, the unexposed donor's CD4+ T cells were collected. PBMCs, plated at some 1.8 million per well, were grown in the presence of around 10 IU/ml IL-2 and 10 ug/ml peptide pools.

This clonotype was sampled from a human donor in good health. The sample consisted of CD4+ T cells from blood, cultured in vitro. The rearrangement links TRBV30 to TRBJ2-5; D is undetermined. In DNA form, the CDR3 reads TGTGCCTGGGTGGCAGTAGAGACCCAGTACTTC. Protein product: CAWVAVETQYF. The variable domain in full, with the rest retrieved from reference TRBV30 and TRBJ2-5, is SQTIHQWPATLVQPVGSPLSLECTVEGTSNPNLYWYRQAAGRGLQLLFYSVGIGQISSEVPQNLSASRPQDRQFILSSKKLLLSDSGFYLCAWVAVETQYFGPGTRLLVL.